The TCR beta chain described here comes from a study of blood T cell repertoires in COVID-19. Regarding this clone: The sample holds other DNA sequences that translate to the same CDR3.

The V gene lost 1 base and the J gene lost 5 bases, with 5 bases spanning the gap. The germline V gene encodes CDR1 LGHDT and CDR2 YNNKEL (reference sequence). The CDR3 has 12 residues. Clones were sequenced by immunoSEQ multiplex PCR, and TCRdb holds only the in-frame ones, with some missing. This sample has approximately 150,000 clones, with around 79% found just once. Sample: peripheral blood. V is TRBV3-1 (or the pseudogene TRBV3-2) and J is TRBJ2-5; unclear D gene. This TCR derives from a woman aged 55-70 years with COVID-19, enrolled during active disease. CDR3 coding DNA: TGTGCCAGCAGCCAAGTATCCGAGACCCAGTACTTC. Translating it yields CASSQVSETQYF.